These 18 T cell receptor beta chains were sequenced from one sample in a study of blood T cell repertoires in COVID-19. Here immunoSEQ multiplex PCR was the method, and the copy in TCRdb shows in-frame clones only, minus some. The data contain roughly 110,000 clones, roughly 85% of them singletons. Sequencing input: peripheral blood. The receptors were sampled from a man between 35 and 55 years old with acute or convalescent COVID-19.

In DNA, the CDR3 is TGTGCCAGTAGTATGGGTCGCTCGAGGGAAGAGGAGCAGTTCTTC. Its translation is CASSMGRSREEEQFF. The rearrangement uses TRBV19 and TRBJ2-1; perhaps TRBD2 as D (5 bases). CDR3 length equals 15 residues. Trimming removed 3 bases from V and 10 bases from J, with 19 bases in between. Per germline, CDR1 LNHDA and CDR2 SQIVND (reference sequence).

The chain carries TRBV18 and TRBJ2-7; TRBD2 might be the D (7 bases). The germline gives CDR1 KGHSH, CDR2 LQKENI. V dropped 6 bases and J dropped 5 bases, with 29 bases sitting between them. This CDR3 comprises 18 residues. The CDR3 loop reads CASSRNRNGGGLTNEQYF. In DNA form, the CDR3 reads TGTGCCAGCTCTCGAAACCGGAATGGCGGGGGCTTGACGAACGAGCAGTACTTC.

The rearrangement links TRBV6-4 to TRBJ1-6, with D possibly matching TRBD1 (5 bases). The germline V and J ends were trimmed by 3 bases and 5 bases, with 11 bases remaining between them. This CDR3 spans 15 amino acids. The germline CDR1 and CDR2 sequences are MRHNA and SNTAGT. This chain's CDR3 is CASSEGANDNSPLHF. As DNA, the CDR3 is TGTGCCAGCAGTGAAGGGGCAAACGATAATTCACCCCTCCACTTT.

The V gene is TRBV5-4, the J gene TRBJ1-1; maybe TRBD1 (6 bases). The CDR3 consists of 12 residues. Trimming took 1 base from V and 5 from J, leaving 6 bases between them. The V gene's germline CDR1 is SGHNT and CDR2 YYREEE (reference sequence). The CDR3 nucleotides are TGTGCCAGCAGCTTGACAGGGACTGAAGCTTTCTTT. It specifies CASSLTGTEAFF.

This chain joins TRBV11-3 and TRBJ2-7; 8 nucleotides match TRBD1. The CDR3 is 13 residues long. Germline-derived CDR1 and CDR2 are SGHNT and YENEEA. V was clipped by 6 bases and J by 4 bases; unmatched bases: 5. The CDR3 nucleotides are TGTGCCAGCAGTGACAGGGGTGGTTACGAGCAGTACTTC. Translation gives CASSDRGGYEQYF. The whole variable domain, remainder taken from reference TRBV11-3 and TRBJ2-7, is EAGVVQSPRYKIIEKKQPVAFWCNPISGHNTLYWYLQNLGQGPELLIRYENEEAVDDSQLPKDRFSAERLKGVDSTLKIQPAELGDSAVYLCASSDRGGYEQYFGPGTRLTVT.

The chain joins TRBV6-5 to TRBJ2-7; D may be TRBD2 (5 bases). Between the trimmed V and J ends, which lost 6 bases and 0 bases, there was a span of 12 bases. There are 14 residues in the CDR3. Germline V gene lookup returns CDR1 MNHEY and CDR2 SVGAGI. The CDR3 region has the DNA TGTGCCAGCAGCTATTACAGCGGCTCCTACGAGCAGTACTTC. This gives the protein CASSYYSGSYEQYF.

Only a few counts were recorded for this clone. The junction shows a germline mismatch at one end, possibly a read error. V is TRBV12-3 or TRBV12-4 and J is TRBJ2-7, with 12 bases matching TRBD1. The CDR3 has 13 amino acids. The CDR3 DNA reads TGTGCCAGCAGCATATCGGGACAGGGGGCGGCAAACTTC. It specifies CASSISGQGAANF.

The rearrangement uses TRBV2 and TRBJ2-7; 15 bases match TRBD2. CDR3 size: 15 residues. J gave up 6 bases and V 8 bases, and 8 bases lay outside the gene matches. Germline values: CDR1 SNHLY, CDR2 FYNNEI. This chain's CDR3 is CASGWTSGGASEQYF. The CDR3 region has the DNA TGTGCCAGCGGATGGACTAGCGGGGGGGCTAGCGAGCAGTACTTC.

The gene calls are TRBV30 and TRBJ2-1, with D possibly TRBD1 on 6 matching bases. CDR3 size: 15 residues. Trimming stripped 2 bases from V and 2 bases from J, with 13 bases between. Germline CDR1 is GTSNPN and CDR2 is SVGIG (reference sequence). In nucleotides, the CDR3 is TGTGCCTGGAGTATTTCGGACAGTACCTACAATGAGCAGTTCTTC. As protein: CAWSISDSTYNEQFF.

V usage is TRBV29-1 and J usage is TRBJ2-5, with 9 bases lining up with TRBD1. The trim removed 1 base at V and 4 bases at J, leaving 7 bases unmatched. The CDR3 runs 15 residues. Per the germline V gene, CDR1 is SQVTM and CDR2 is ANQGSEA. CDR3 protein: CSVEGWDRVRETQYF. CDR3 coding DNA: TGCAGCGTTGAAGGCTGGGACAGGGTCCGAGAGACCCAGTACTTC.

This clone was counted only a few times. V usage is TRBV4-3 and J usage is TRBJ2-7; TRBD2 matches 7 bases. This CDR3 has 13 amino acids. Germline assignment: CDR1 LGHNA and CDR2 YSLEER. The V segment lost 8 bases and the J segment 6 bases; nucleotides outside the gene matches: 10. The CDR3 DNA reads TGCGCCAGCGGGGGGGAGATCTGGAGCGAGCAGTACTTC. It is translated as CASGGEIWSEQYF.

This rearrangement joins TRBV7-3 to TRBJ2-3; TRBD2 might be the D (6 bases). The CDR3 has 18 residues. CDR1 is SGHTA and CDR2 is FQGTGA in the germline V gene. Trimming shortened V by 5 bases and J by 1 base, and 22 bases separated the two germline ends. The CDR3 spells CASSLELGLLGGTDTQYF. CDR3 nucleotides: TGTGCCAGCAGCCTCGAACTGGGACTCCTCGGGGGCACAGATACGCAGTATTTT.

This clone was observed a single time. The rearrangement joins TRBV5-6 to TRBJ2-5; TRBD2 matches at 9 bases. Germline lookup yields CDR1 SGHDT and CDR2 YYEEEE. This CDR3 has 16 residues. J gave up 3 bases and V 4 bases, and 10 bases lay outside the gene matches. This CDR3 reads CASSPRAGGPEETQYF. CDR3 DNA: TGTGCCAGCAGCCCGAGGGCGGGGGGGCCCGAAGAGACCCAGTACTTC.

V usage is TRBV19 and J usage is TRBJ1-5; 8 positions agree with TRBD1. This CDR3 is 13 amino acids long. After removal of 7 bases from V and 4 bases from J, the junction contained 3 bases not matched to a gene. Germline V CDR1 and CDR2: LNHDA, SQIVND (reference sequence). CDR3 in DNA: TGTGCCAGTACCGGGACAGGAAATCAGCCCCAGCATTTT. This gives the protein CASTGTGNQPQHF.

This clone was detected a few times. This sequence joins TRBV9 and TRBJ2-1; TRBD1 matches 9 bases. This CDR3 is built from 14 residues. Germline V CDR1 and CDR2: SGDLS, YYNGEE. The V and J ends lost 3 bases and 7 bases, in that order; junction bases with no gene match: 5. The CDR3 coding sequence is TGTGCCAGCAGCGCCAGACAGGGGGGTAATGAGCAGTTCTTC. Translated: CASSARQGGNEQFF.

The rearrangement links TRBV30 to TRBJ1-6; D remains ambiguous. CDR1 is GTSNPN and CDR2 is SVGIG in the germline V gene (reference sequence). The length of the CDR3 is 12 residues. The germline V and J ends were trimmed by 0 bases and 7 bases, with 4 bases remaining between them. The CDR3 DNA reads TGTGCCTGGAGTGTCTTAAATTCACCCCTCCACTTT. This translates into CAWSVLNSPLHF. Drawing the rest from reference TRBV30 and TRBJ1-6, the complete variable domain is SQTIHQWPATLVQPVGSPLSLECTVEGTSNPNLYWYRQAAGRGLQLLFYSVGIGQISSEVPQNLSASRPQDRQFILSSKKLLLSDSGFYLCAWSVLNSPLHFGNGTRLTVT.

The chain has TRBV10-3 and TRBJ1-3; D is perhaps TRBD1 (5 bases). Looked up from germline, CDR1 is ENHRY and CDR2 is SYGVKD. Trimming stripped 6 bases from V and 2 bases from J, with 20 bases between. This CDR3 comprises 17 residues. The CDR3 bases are TGTGCCATCAGCCCACGTCGGGGGGATGTAACTGGAAACACCATATATTTT. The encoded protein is CAISPRRGDVTGNTIYF.

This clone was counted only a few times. The CDR3 here is CATSEAGNIQYF. DNA for the CDR3: TGTGCCACCAGTGAGGCGGGAAACATTCAGTACTTC. The J gene is TRBJ2-4, the V gene TRBV24-1; D might be TRBD2 (5 bases). Germline-derived CDR1 and CDR2 are KGHDR and SFDVKD. V lost 4 bases and J lost 6, with 6 bases in between. The CDR3 is 12 residues long.